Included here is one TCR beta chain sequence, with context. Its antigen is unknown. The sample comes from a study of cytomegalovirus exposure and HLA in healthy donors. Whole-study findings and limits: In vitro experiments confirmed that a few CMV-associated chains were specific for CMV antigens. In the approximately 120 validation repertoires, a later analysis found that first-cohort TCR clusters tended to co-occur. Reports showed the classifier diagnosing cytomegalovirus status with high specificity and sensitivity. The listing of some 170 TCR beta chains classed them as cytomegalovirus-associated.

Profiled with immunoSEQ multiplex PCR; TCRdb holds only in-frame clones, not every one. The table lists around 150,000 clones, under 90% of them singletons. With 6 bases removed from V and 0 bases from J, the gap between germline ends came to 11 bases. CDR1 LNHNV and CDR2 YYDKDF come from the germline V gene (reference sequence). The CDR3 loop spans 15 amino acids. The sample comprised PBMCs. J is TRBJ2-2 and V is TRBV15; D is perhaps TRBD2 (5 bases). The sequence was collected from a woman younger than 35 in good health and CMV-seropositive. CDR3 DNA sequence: TGTGCCACCAGACGGGGTAGCGCGAACACCGGGGAGCTGTTTTTT. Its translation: CATRRGSANTGELFF. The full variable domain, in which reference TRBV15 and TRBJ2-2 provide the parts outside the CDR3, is DAMVIQNPRYQVTQFGKPVTLSCSQTLNHNVMYWYQQKSSQAPKLLFHYYDKDFNNEADTPDNFQSRRPNTSFCFLDIRSPGLGDTAMYLCATRRGSANTGELFFGEGSRLTVL.